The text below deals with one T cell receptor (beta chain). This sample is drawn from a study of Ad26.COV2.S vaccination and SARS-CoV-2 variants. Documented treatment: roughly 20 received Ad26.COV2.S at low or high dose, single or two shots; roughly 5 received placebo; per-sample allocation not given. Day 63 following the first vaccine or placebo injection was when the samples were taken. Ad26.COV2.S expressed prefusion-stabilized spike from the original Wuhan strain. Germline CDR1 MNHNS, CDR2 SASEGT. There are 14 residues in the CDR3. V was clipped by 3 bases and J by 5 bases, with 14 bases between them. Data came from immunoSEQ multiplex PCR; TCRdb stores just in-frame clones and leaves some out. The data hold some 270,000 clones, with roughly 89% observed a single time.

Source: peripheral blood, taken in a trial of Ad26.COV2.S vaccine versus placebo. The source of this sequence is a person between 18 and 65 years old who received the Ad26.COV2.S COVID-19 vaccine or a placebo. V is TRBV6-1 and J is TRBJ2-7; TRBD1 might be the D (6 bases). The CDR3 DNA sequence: TGTGCCAGCAGTGACCAGGGGATGAGCAACGAGCAGTACTTC. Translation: CASSDQGMSNEQYF.